This is a list of T cell receptor beta chains from one sample in a study of cytomegalovirus exposure and HLA in healthy donors. Data came from immunoSEQ multiplex PCR; TCRdb stores just in-frame clones and leaves some out. Its clone listing holds about 160,000 clones. Sequenced sample: PBMCs. The receptors stem from a woman aged 55-70 years in good health and CMV-seronegative. The CDR3 runs from the conserved cysteine through the conserved F or W. D genes are given only for firm matches.

TRBV11-2,NA,12,TRBJ2-3,TGTGCCAGCAGCTTAGTGACAACCTCGCAGTATTTT,CASSLVTTSQYF
TRBV14,NA,14,TRBJ2-7,TGTGCCAGCAGCCTGGGACAAATCGGAAGCGAGCAGTACTTC,CASSLGQIGSEQYF
TRBV11-1,NA,16,TRBJ1-1,TGTGCCAGCAGCTCCACAGGGACGGGGGGCAAGACTGAAGCTTTCTTT,CASSSTGTGGKTEAFF
TRBV2,TRBD2,15,TRBJ2-1,TGTGCCAGCAGAAGGGCTAGCGGGGTGTACAATGAGCAGTTCTTC,CASRRASGVYNEQFF
TRBV9,NA,15,TRBJ1-1,TGTGCCAGCAGCGTAGGGGCACTTCTGGACACTGAAGCTTTCTTT,CASSVGALLDTEAFF
TRBV11-2,NA,14,TRBJ2-1,TGTGCCAGCAGCTCGGACGGGGAGTACAATGAGCAGTTCTTC,CASSSDGEYNEQFF
TRBV6-6,NA,12,TRBJ1-1,TGTGCCAGCAGTTCGACTGGGACTGAAGCTTTCTTT,CASSSTGTEAFF
TRBV5-5,NA,14,TRBJ1-1,TGTGCCAGCAGCTTCATAGGAGGGAACACTGAAGCTTTCTTT,CASSFIGGNTEAFF
TRBV15,NA,13,TRBJ1-2,TGTGCCACCAGTGTTGGTGGGGGCGGCGGCTACACCTTC,CATSVGGGGGYTF
TRBV7-2,NA,16,TRBJ2-4,TGTGCCAGCAGCACCGCAGGCAGGGCGACCAAAAACATTCAGTACTTC,CASSTAGRATKNIQYF
TRBV5-1,NA,16,TRBJ2-2,TGCGCCAGCAGCTTAGGGGACTTGGCGAACACCGGGGAGCTGTTTTTT,CASSLGDLANTGELFF
TRBV18,NA,17,TRBJ2-7,TGTGCCAGCTCACCCGAGTGGGGGACACGGGGTTCGAGGGAGCAGTACTTC,CASSPEWGTRGSREQYF
TRBV25-1,NA,16,TRBJ2-3,TGTGCCAGCAGTCCCGGGGTAGTCCTATTTGGGGATACGCAGTATTTT,CASSPGVVLFGDTQYF
TRBV21-1,NA,15,TRBJ2-1,TGTGCCAGCAGCTACCTGGGACATCCAAGGGATGAGCAGTTCTTC,CASSYLGHPRDEQFF
TRBV11-3,TRBD2,15,TRBJ2-2,TGTGCCAGCAGCGTAAGCGGGACGAACACCGGGGAGCTGTTTTTT,CASSVSGTNTGELFF
TRBV9,TRBD2,16,TRBJ2-3,TGTGCCAGCAGCGTAGCCATCCTAGCGGATACAGATACGCAGTATTTT,CASSVAILADTDTQYF
TRBV5-4,TRBD2,15,TRBJ2-3,TGTGCCAGCAGCTTAGCGGGAGGGCCTGTGGATACGCAGTATTTT,CASSLAGGPVDTQYF
TRBV29-1,TRBD1,12,TRBJ1-1,TGCAGCGGAAGACAGGGGAACACTGAAGCTTTCTTT,CSGRQGNTEAFF
TRBV4-2,TRBD1,17,TRBJ1-1,TGTGCCAGCAGCCAAGGGACAGGGGGATTGATTAACACTGAAGCTTTCTTT,CASSQGTGGLINTEAFF
TRBV7-8,NA,16,TRBJ2-7,TGTGCCAGCAGCCCCGGAAGGTGGGCTGGAACGCGTGAGCAGTACTTC,CASSPGRWAGTREQYF
TRBV6-4,NA,13,TRBJ1-1,TGTGCCAGCAAGCTGGAGGAAAACACTGAAGCTTTCTTT,CASKLEENTEAFF
TRBV7-6,NA,14,TRBJ1-3,TGTGCCAGCAGCTTAGGCGGCTCTGGAAACACCATATATTTT,CASSLGGSGNTIYF
TRBV9,TRBD2,16,TRBJ2-7,TGTGCCAGCAGCGTAGGTCGGGGGGAAGCAACCTACGAGCAGTACTTC,CASSVGRGEATYEQYF
TRBV4-2,NA,16,TRBJ1-6,TGTGCCAGCAGCCAACCGGCGGACAGCCAGAATTCACCCCTCCACTTT,CASSQPADSQNSPLHF
TRBV4-1,TRBD1,15,TRBJ1-1,TGCGCCAGCAGCCAAATATCCAAGACAGGGGCTGAAGCTTTCTTT,CASSQISKTGAEAFF
TRBV6-5,NA,11,TRBJ2-7,TGTGCCAGCACCAACGGGTTCGAGCAGTACTTC,CASTNGFEQYF
TRBV18,NA,16,TRBJ1-2,TGTGCCAGCTCACCATACGCTCGGGAGTCAGTCTATGGCTACACCTTC,CASSPYARESVYGYTF
TRBV6-6,NA,14,TRBJ2-3,TGTGCCAGCAGCTATAGCGACGACACAGATACGCAGTATTTT,CASSYSDDTDTQYF
TRBV10-1,NA,11,TRBJ2-7,TGCGCCAGCAGTAAGCAGGGAGGGCAGTACTTC,CASSKQGGQYF
TRBV15,NA,14,TRBJ2-7,TGTGCCACCAGCAGAGGTGGAATGGGAGGCGAGCAGTACTTC,CATSRGGMGGEQYF
TRBV5-1,NA,14,TRBJ2-2,TGCGCCAGCAGCTTGGTCGGGGGCACCGGGGAGCTGTTTTTT,CASSLVGGTGELFF
TRBV6-6,NA,13,TRBJ1-1,TGTGCCAGCAGTTACGACCCGAGGGCCGGGGCTTTCTTT,CASSYDPRAGAFF
TRBV5-1,TRBD1,15,TRBJ2-1,TGCGCCAGCAGCTTAGTCAGGGGGCTGGATAATGAGCAGTTCTTC,CASSLVRGLDNEQFF
TRBV19,TRBD1,15,TRBJ2-7,TGTGCCAGTAGTGGGGACAGGGGGACCCCCTACGAGCAGTACTTC,CASSGDRGTPYEQYF
TRBV6-1,TRBD2,16,TRBJ2-2,TGTGCCAGCAGTGATGGACTAGCGGGAGGGATCGGGGAGCTGTTTTTT,CASSDGLAGGIGELFF
TRBV7-9,TRBD2,17,TRBJ2-3,TGTGCCAGCAGCTACGAAGGACTAGTCCGTGATACAGATACGCAGTATTTT,CASSYEGLVRDTDTQYF
TRBV25-1,NA,14,TRBJ2-2,TGTGCCAGCAGTGGTTTACGGGACACCGGGGAGCTGTTTTTT,CASSGLRDTGELFF
TRBV30,TRBD1,15,TRBJ2-7,TGTGCCTGGTCTCTTGGACAGGGGGCACTGTACGAGCAGTACTTC,CAWSLGQGALYEQYF
TRBV19,TRBD1,15,TRBJ2-2,TGTGCCAGTAGCATGACAGGGATGAACACCGGGGAGCTGTTTTTT,CASSMTGMNTGELFF
TRBV29-1,TRBD1,13,TRBJ1-4,TGCAGCGTTGAGGAGGGGGCGAGAGAAAAACTGTTTTTT,CSVEEGAREKLFF
TRBV7-9,NA,16,TRBJ2-6,TGTGCCTCTGGAGGGGACTGGATGCGTGGGGCCAACGTCCTGACTTTC,CASGGDWMRGANVLTF
TRBV6-1,NA,16,TRBJ2-7,TGTGCCAGCAGTGCCACTAGTGCGGGGACTTACGGCGAGCAGTACTTC,CASSATSAGTYGEQYF
TRBV5-1,TRBD2,14,TRBJ2-1,TGCGCCAGCCTCTCTAGCGGGCCCTACAATGAGCAGTTCTTC,CASLSSGPYNEQFF
TRBV6-5,TRBD2,15,TRBJ2-3,TGTGCCAGCAGTCTCGGGACTAGCGGGAGTTGGACGCAGTATTTT,CASSLGTSGSWTQYF
TRBV2,TRBD1,13,TRBJ1-4,TGTGCCAGCGAGGGACAGGGTAATGAAAAACTGTTTTTT,CASEGQGNEKLFF
TRBV15,NA,16,TRBJ2-7,TGTGCCACCAGCAGAGATAACACGGACAGCTCCTACGAGCAGTACTTC,CATSRDNTDSSYEQYF
TRBV5-1,NA,16,TRBJ2-7,TGCGCCAGCAGCTTGGGACAGGTAGTAAGGGAATACGAGCAGTACTTC,CASSLGQVVREYEQYF
TRBV27,NA,16,TRBJ1-1,TGTGCCAGCAGTCCGTGGTCAGGGGCCCTTAACACTGAAGCTTTCTTT,CASSPWSGALNTEAFF
TRBV19,NA,15,TRBJ2-1,TGTGCCAGTATCCCACGGGGCGGGACCTACAATGAGCAGTTCTTC,CASIPRGGTYNEQFF